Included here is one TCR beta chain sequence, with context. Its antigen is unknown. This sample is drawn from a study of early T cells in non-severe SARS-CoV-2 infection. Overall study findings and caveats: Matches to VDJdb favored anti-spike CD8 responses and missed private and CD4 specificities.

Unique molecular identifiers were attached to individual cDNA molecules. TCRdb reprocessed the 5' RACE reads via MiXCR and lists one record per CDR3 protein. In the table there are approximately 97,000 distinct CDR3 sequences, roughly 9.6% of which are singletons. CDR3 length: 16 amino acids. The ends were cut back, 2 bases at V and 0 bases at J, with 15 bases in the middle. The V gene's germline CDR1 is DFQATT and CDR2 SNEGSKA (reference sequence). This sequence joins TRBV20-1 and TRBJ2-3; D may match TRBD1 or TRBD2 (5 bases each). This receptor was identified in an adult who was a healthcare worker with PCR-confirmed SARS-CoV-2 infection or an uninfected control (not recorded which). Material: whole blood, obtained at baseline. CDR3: CSARKGRLLSTDTQYF. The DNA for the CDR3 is TGCAGTGCTAGAAAGGGGAGACTTTTAAGCACAGATACGCAGTATTTT.